The table lists the clone carrying this T cell receptor (beta chain) with many counts. The antigen remains undetermined. RNA transcripts were the source from which TCR beta CDR3 regions were amplified. HTBI-primed RT-PCR formed the first round, and a multiplex PCR formed the second. In TCRdb, the multiplex PCR reads were re-called with MiXCR into one record per CDR3 protein. The sample records 150,000 to 200,000 distinct CDR3 sequences, 35% to 50% being singletons. The source of the sample is a study of Graves' ophthalmopathy and Graves' hyperthyroidism. Notes on the study in general: Detected in blood as well were most expanded thyroid clonotypes with frequency above 0.001.

The germline V gene has CDR1 SGHTA and CDR2 FQGNSA. V gave up 0 bases and J gave up 8 bases, with 20 bases separating them. CDR3 length: 16 residues. Orbital computed tomography and thyroid ultrasound, along with TRAb, serum thyroxine and clinical symptoms, underpinned diagnosis. This sequence originates from a man aged 25 to 40 with Graves' ophthalmopathy. Sequences were obtained from peripheral blood. The chain couples TRBV7-2 to TRBJ2-7; possible D gene TRBD2, 6 bases. This chain's CDR3 is CASSLATGVRSKKQYF. DNA of the CDR3: TGTGCCAGCAGCTTAGCGACGGGAGTCCGTTCTAAGAAGCAGTACTTC.